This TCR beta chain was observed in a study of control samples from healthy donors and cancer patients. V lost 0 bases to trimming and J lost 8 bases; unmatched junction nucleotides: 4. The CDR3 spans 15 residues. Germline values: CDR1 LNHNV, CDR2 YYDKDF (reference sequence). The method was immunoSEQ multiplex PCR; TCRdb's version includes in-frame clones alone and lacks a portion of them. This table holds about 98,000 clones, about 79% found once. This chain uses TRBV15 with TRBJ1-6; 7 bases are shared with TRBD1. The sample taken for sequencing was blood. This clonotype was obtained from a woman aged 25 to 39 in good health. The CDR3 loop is CATSREGGGDSPLHF. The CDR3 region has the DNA TGTGCCACCAGCAGAGAGGGAGGGGGCGATTCACCCCTCCACTTT. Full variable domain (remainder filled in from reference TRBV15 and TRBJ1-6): DAMVIQNPRYQVTQFGKPVTLSCSQTLNHNVMYWYQQKSSQAPKLLFHYYDKDFNNEADTPDNFQSRRPNTSFCFLDIRSPGLGDTAMYLCATSREGGGDSPLHFGNGTRLTVT.